Below are 10 T cell receptor beta chains sequenced from a single sample in a study of T cells after yellow fever vaccination. Each CDR3 protein gets one entry after TCRdb re-called the 5' RACE reads with MiXCR. The sample contains over 300,000 distinct CDR3 sequences, over 4% of which appear only once. The sequences come from PBMCs, collected 5 days after the yellow fever booster vaccination. These receptors came from a young man who received the YFV17D yellow fever vaccine.

At least ten counts were recorded for this clonotype. The V and J genes are TRBV5-5 and TRBJ2-1; 10 bases map to TRBD2. Germline V gives CDR1 SGHKS, CDR2 YYEKEE (reference sequence). Trimming cost V 4 bases and J 2 bases; bases outside gene matches: 3. The CDR3 runs 15 residues. The CDR3 is CASSDSGGTYNEQFF. The CDR3 DNA reads as TGTGCCAGCAGCGATAGCGGGGGGACCTACAATGAGCAGTTCTTC.

The chain is built from TRBV27 and TRBJ1-1, with 10 bases matching TRBD1. Germline lookup yields CDR1 MNHEY and CDR2 SMNVEV (reference sequence). Unmatched junction bases numbered 10, after V lost 7 bases and J lost 5 bases. CDR3 length: 15 amino acids. CDR3 DNA: TGTGCCAGCACCCCCCACCGGGACAGGGGAACTGAAGCTTTCTTT. Protein: CASTPHRDRGTEAFF.

The gene calls are TRBV6-5 and TRBJ2-3, with D possibly being TRBD1 (6 bases). This CDR3 is built from 13 residues. From germline, CDR1 is MNHEY and CDR2 SVGAGI. V was pared by 6 bases and J by 4 bases, with 11 bases between. As DNA, the CDR3 is TGTGCCAGCAGGGAGACAGGAGCAGATACGCAGTATTTT. Translation gives CASRETGADTQYF.

This clonotype has a handful of counts. This chain joins TRBV11-2 and TRBJ2-2; 8 positions agree with TRBD1. CDR1 and CDR2 (germline): SGHAT, FQNNGV. The CDR3 has 15 residues. Trimming at V came to 5 bases and at J to 2 bases, leaving 4 bases not matched to a gene. CDR3 nucleotides: TGTGCCAGCAGCCGCGGACAGGGAAACACCGGGGAGCTGTTTTTT. Residues: CASSRGQGNTGELFF.

This clonotype came up many times. The genes are TRBV6-4 and TRBJ2-2; D unclear. The CDR3 runs 14 residues. Germline V gives CDR1 MRHNA, CDR2 SNTAGT. The germline V and J ends were trimmed by 2 bases and 6 bases, with 10 bases remaining between them. Written as DNA, the CDR3 is TGTGCCAGCAGTGACAGGGCGGCTGCCGGGGAGCTGTTTTTT. It yields the protein CASSDRAAAGELFF.

A note on this clonotype: Germline is not matched at one junction end, which may reflect a read error. The rearrangement joins TRBV6-2 or TRBV6-3 to TRBJ2-1; possible D gene TRBD1, 5 bases. This CDR3 contains 14 residues. Per the germline V gene, CDR1 is MNHEY and CDR2 is SVGEGT. The DNA for the CDR3 is TGTGCCAGCAGTTGGCTTCGACAGTTCAATGAGGAGTTCTTC. It translates to CASSWLRQFNEEFF.

The chain uses TRBV7-2 and TRBJ1-5; D uncertain. In germline, CDR1 is SGHTA, CDR2 FQGNSA. This CDR3 comprises 14 residues. V shed 5 bases and J shed 9 bases, with 17 bases lying between them. CDR3 in DNA: TGTGCCAGCAGCCCCTCCATGGAGGGTATGCCCCAGCATTTT. Translated: CASSPSMEGMPQHF.

This clonotype was seen at least ten times. The chain joins TRBV29-1 to TRBJ2-3, with D perhaps TRBD1 or TRBD2 (5 bases each). In germline, CDR1 is SQVTM, CDR2 ANQGSEA. Trimming took off 4 bases at V and 4 bases at J, with 9 bases between the two ends. The CDR3 length is 12 residues. In DNA form, the CDR3 reads TGCAGCGTTGCTAGGGGACCAGATACGCAGTATTTT. This codes for CSVARGPDTQYF.

There are many counts of this clonotype. The CDR3 DNA follows: TGTGCCAGCTCACCTATTCAAGGAACTGAAGCTTTCTTT. Residues: CASSPIQGTEAFF. The V call is TRBV18, the J call TRBJ1-1, with D hard to call. There are 13 residues in the CDR3. Trimming stripped 3 bases from V and 5 bases from J, with 10 bases between. Germline loops: CDR1 KGHSH, CDR2 LQKENI.

This clonotype was detected only a few times. The genes are TRBV4-2 and TRBJ2-1, with TRBD2 matching 11 bases. The CDR3 is 16 residues long. Looked up from germline, CDR1 is LGHNA and CDR2 is YNFKEQ. V shed 1 base, J shed 4 bases, and the junction held 3 bases outside the gene matches. DNA of the CDR3: TGTGCCAGCAGCCAAGGACTAGCGGGGCGGTACAATGAGCAGTTCTTC. It translates to CASSQGLAGRYNEQFF.